The sequence of this TCR beta chain was determined in a study of OX40 agonist ivuxolimab in advanced cancers. Overall study results and limits: CD4+ T cells averaged fewer expanded clones than CD8+ T cells.

The data were produced by immunoSEQ multiplex PCR, yet TCRdb's version contains in-frame clones alone and is incomplete. The table lists roughly 75,000 clones, approximately 93% of them singletons, with around 6% in the top ten. On this clone itself: The antigen is not known.

Germline V gene lookup returns CDR1 SGHAT and CDR2 FQNNGV. V shed 4 bases, J shed 8 bases, and the junction held 11 bases outside the gene matches. The CDR3 has 17 amino acids. The chain recombines TRBV11-2 with TRBJ2-1; 13 bases align to TRBD2. The material was CD4+ or CD8+ T cells sorted from blood, obtained in a trial of the OX40 agonist ivuxolimab. The TCR originated in an adult with an advanced solid tumor such as melanoma, head and neck, liver or kidney cancer. The CDR3 spells CASSSITSGRARDEQFF. DNA for the CDR3: TGTGCCAGCAGCTCCATCACTAGCGGGAGGGCCAGGGATGAGCAGTTCTTC.